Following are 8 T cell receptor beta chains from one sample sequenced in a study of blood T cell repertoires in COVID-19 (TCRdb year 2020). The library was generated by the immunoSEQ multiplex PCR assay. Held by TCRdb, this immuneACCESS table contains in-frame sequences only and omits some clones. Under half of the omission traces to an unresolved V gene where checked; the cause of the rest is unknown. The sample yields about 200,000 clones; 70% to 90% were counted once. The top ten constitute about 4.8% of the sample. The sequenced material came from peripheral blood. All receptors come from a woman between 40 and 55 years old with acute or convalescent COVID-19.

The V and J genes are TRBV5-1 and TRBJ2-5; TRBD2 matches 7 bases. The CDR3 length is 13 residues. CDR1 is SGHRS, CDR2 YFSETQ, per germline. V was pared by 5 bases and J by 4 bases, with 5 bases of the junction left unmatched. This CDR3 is CASSWEGIETQYF. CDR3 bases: TGCGCCAGCAGTTGGGAGGGAATAGAGACCCAGTACTTC.

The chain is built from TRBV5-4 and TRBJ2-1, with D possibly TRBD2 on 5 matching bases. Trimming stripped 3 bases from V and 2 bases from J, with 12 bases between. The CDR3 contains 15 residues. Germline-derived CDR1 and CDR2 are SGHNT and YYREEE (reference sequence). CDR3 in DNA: TGTGCCAGCAGCTCGATGCGGGTCCCCTACAATGAGCAGTTCTTC. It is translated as CASSSMRVPYNEQFF.

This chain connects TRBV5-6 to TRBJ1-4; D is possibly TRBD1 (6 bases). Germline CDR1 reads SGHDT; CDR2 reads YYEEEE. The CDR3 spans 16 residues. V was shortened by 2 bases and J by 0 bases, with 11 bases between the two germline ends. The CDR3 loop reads CASSFRGATTNEKLFF. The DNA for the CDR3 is TGTGCCAGCAGCTTCAGGGGAGCAACAACTAATGAAAAACTGTTTTTT. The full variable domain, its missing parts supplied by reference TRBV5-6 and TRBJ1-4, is DAGVTQSPTHLIKTRGQQVTLRCSPKSGHDTVSWYQQALGQGPQFIFQYYEEEERQRGNFPDRFSGHQFPNYSSELNVNALLLGDSALYLCASSFRGATTNEKLFFGSGTQLSVL.

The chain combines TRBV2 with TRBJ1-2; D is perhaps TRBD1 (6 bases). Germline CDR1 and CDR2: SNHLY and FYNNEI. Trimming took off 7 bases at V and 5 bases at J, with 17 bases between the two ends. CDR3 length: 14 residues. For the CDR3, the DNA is TGTGCCAGCAATTCCGGGACATCTCTTTATGGCTACACCTTC. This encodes CASNSGTSLYGYTF.

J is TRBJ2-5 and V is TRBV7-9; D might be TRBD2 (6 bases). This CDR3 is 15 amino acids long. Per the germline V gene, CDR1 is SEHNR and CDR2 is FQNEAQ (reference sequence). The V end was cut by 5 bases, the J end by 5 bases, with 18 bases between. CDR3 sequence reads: CASSTSGVGFETQYF. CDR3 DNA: TGTGCCAGCAGCACCTCGGGGGTGGGATTCGAGACCCAGTACTTC.

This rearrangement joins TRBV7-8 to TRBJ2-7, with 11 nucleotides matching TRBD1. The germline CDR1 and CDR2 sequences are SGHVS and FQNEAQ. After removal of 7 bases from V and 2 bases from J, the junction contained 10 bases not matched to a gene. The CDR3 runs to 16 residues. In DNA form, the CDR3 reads TGTGCCAGCAACTTTGGACAGGGGGCTAACACCTACGAGCAGTACGTC. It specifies CASNFGQGANTYEQYV.

CDR3 in amino acids: CASSGWGGGAFNEQFF. CDR3 in DNA: TGTGCCAGCAGTGGGTGGGGCGGGGGGGCCTTCAATGAGCAGTTCTTC. This chain connects TRBV27 to TRBJ2-1, with 9 bases aligning to TRBD2. V trimming: 5 bases; J trimming: 6 bases; junction bases outside the gene matches: 11. CDR3 size: 16 residues. Germline loops: CDR1 MNHEY, CDR2 SMNVEV (reference sequence).

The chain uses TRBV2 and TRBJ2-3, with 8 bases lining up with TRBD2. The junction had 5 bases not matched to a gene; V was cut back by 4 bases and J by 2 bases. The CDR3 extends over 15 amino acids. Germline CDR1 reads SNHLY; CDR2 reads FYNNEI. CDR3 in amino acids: CASSAGRALTDTQYF. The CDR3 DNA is TGTGCCAGCAGTGCCGGGAGGGCCCTCACAGATACGCAGTATTTT.